A selection of T cell receptor beta chains follows, all from one sample in a study of blood T cell repertoires in COVID-19. Sequencing used immunoSEQ multiplex PCR; TCRdb keeps in-frame clones, though not all of them. Of fewer than 80,000 clones in the sample, 75% to 85% were seen once. The sequencing sample was made of peripheral blood. These TCRs come from a woman older than 75 with active or convalescent COVID-19. CDR3s include the opening cysteine and the closing phenylalanine or tryptophan. The D gene is left open where the match is weak.

CASSYYYEQYF | NA | TRBV28
CASSLGGTGGIFGYTF | TRBD1 | TRBV7-2
CASSTGLAGFNTGELFF | TRBD2 | TRBV7-9
CAISKQGDTDTQYF | NA | TRBV10-3
CASSYSRHSNQPQHF | NA | TRBV6-5
CSASYSGEQYF | NA | TRBV20-1
CASSWTEGSPLHF | NA | TRBV11-2
CASCLGTGNRCTEAFF | TRBD1 | TRBV19
CASSLDGLTYYGYTF | NA | TRBV5-1
CASSQVGLAGDLSSYNEQFF | TRBD2 | TRBV4-2
CASSPLLETGNTIYF | NA | TRBV7-6
CASSSRTSGRDEQFF | TRBD2 | TRBV19
CASRGQGRNSPLHF | TRBD1 | TRBV7-2
CASSPGTGGNSPLHF | NA | TRBV18
CASSENRGLDEQYF | TRBD1 | TRBV18
CATSPGQYNEQFF | NA | TRBV10-3
CASSYRGGGRRETQYF | TRBD2 | TRBV6-5
CASSTQTGQPQHF | NA | TRBV19
CASSYSGLAGGPNTQYF | TRBD2 | TRBV28
CAWEGLERQETQYF | NA | TRBV30
CASSLLGSGNTIYF | NA | TRBV7-9
CASSLVPDSSYEQFF | NA | TRBV7-9
CASSSSGLTYNEQFF | NA | TRBV7-2
CSVGTGSWDTQYF | TRBD1 | TRBV29-1
CASSRGVGTGEERQYF | TRBD1 | TRBV4-3
CASSLGTGSGGFTDTQYF | TRBD2 | TRBV13
CASSAKGLLNNEQFF | NA | TRBV5-1
CASSLGQGVKEKLFF | TRBD1 | TRBV11-2
CASSDGRAIDTQYF | TRBD2 | TRBV2
CASSRRENQPQHF | NA | TRBV12-3/TRBV12-4
CASSFSGKGYDTQYF | NA | TRBV6-5
CASSRLAGAFQSGELFF | TRBD2 | TRBV5-6
CASSLINRDGYTF | NA | TRBV7-2
CASRQGSSYEQYF | NA | TRBV7-2
CASSSGGTGAQPQHF | TRBD1 | TRBV28
CAIPDSGELFF | NA | TRBV21-1
CASSYSATEAFF | NA | TRBV6-5
CASLSGITDTQYF | TRBD2 | TRBV18
CASSFGRGYEQFF | NA | TRBV21-1
CASSAVQGIGELFF | NA | TRBV5-5
CASSVGQGHSQPQHF | NA | TRBV9
CASSPRGTGINNEQFF | TRBD1 | TRBV18
CASSLRLATLYNEQFF | TRBD2 | TRBV7-2
CASRGRVVDSPLHF | NA | TRBV6-5
CASQTGTGSHEQYF | TRBD1 | TRBV6-5
CASSRGGGKTVDYGYTF | NA | TRBV5-8
CATRGTSGHTDTQYF | TRBD2 | TRBV24-1
CASSSQRLAGDTQYF | TRBD2 | TRBV7-9
CASSHQYRGRLNEQFF | TRBD1 | TRBV7-6
CASRGGDFSNYGYTF | NA | TRBV5-1